This TCR beta chain was sequenced during a study of shared clonotypes between healthy human individuals. CD45RO-negative, CCR7-positively selected cells formed the naive CD8 fraction, excluding terminally differentiated effector memory CD45RA+ cells. Trimming removed 6 bases from V and 4 bases from J, with 11 bases in between. The CDR3 spans 13 residues. Germline loops: CDR1 MNHEY, CDR2 SMNVEV (reference sequence). Measured with immunoSEQ multiplex PCR; TCRdb has only the in-frame clones, and not every one. The profile shows about 2,200,000 clones, 85% to 95% of them singletons. The chain recombines TRBV27 with TRBJ2-3, with D maybe TRBD2 (6 bases). Material for sequencing was naive CD8+ T cells from PBMCs. The TCR was taken from a man between 18 and 35 years old in good health. Some clones in this sample may be carry-over from other donors' samples. The chain's CDR3 is CASSGGVPDTQYF. CDR3 nucleotides: TGTGCCAGCAGCGGAGGGGTCCCAGATACGCAGTATTTT.